One and the same sample provided the 30 T cell receptor beta chains below, sequenced in a study of T cell responses to AZD1222 COVID-19 vaccine (dated by TCRdb to the early 2020s). Per the publication, the time point label means: baseline before first vaccination. Library creation used the immunoSEQ multiplex PCR assay. TCRdb stores this immuneACCESS table with in-frame sequences only. Part of the clones is absent; in the studies checked, under half of the shortfall reflects unresolved V genes, and no reason is known for the rest. The sample table records roughly 100,000 clones; around nine tenths of these occur just once. Together, the top ten hold under 3% of the sample. This specimen was peripheral blood, taken on day 0 of AZD1222 vaccination. Receptors originate from an adult in good health.

This chain links TRBV27 with TRBJ2-1; D perhaps matches TRBD2 (6 bases). V lost 4 bases and J lost 1, with 17 bases in between. Germline values: CDR1 MNHEY, CDR2 SMNVEV (reference sequence). This CDR3 region has 17 residues. The chain's CDR3 is CASSSGLRGKSYNEQFF. DNA of the CDR3: TGTGCCAGCAGTTCCGGCCTTCGCGGGAAATCCTACAATGAGCAGTTCTTC.

Details on this clone: Its ends do not fully match the called genes, so a read error is possible. The rearrangement joins TRBV7-9 to TRBJ2-7; 7 positions agree with TRBD2. CDR3 length equals 14 residues. Germline V gene data show CDR1 as SEHNR and CDR2 as FQNEAQ (reference sequence). Here the CDR3 reads CASSIAGFSYEQYF. The CDR3 DNA is TGTGCCAGCAGCATAGCGGGTTTCTCCTACGAGCAGTACTTC.

For this clone: The junction departs from the called germline gene at one end, perhaps through a read error. The genes are TRBV18 and TRBJ1-3; D is unresolved. Germline-derived CDR1 and CDR2 are KGHSH and LQKENI. This CDR3 is built from 16 residues. CDR3 coding DNA: TGTGCCGGCTCACTGTCGACGGGTTTCTCTGGAAACACCATATATTTT. It yields the protein CAGSLSTGFSGNTIYF.

This chain connects TRBV5-1 to TRBJ1-1; TRBD1 might be the D (5 bases). Germline values: CDR1 SGHRS, CDR2 YFSETQ. Trimming cost V 4 bases and J 6 bases, with 13 bases left between them. The CDR3 is 13 amino acids. The CDR3 loop reads CASSPFGGAEAFF. The CDR3 DNA is TGCGCCAGCAGCCCCTTTGGGGGAGCTGAAGCTTTCTTT.

CDR3 region: CASSRLRTLIPWPEAFF. As DNA, the CDR3 is TGTGCCAGCAGCCGATTAAGGACATTAATTCCCTGGCCGGAAGCTTTCTTT. The chain is built from TRBV7-9 and TRBJ1-1; a weak D match, TRBD1 (5 bases). The CDR3 consists of 17 residues. V shed 5 bases and J shed 8 bases, with 27 bases lying between them. The germline V gene encodes CDR1 SEHNR and CDR2 FQNEAQ (reference sequence). Combining the CDR3 with reference TRBV7-9 and TRBJ1-1 gives the whole variable domain DTGVSQNPRHKITKRGQNVTFRCDPISEHNRLYWYRQTLGQGPEFLTYFQNEAQLEKSRLLSDRFSAERPKGSFSTLEIQRTEQGDSAMYLCASSRLRTLIPWPEAFFGQGTRLTVV.

The rearrangement joins TRBV21-1 to TRBJ1-6. TRBV21-1 is a documented pseudogene. This CDR3 comprises 16 residues. This CDR3 reads CALRGGGNSYNSPLHF. DNA for the CDR3: TGTGCCCTCCGTGGGGGGGGAAACTCCTATAATTCACCCCTCCACTTT.

The table lists this clone with a few counts. This chain joins TRBV9 and TRBJ2-1; D unresolved. V lost 1 base, J lost 7 bases, and 6 bases lay in between. Germline V gene lookup returns CDR1 SGDLS and CDR2 YYNGEE. This CDR3 contains 12 residues. The CDR3 region has the DNA TGTGCCAGCAGCGTATGGGGTAATGAGCAGTTCTTC. This encodes CASSVWGNEQFF.

This chain connects TRBV11-2 to TRBJ1-2; D gene uncertain. CDR3 size: 14 residues. The V gene lost 1 base and the J gene lost 7 bases, with 13 bases spanning the gap. CDR1 is SGHAT and CDR2 is FQNNGV in the germline V gene. CDR3 loop: CASSLVGRMPGYTF. The CDR3 bases are TGTGCCAGCAGCTTAGTGGGCAGGATGCCTGGCTACACCTTC.

This clone was counted a single time. The chain combines TRBV28 with TRBJ2-7; 8 nucleotides match TRBD1. CDR3 length: 16 residues. The J segment lost 5 bases and the V segment lost 2 bases, leaving 11 bases of the junction unmatched. CDR1 MDHEN and CDR2 SYDVKM come from the germline V gene. Here the CDR3 reads CASSLQWGQDADEQYF. Here the CDR3 DNA reads TGTGCCAGCAGTTTACAATGGGGACAGGACGCCGACGAGCAGTACTTC.

V usage is TRBV2 and J usage is TRBJ1-5; 7 nucleotides agree with TRBD1. CDR3 size: 14 residues. V shed 10 bases and J 1 base; nucleotides not matched to a gene: 7. CDR1 is SNHLY, CDR2 FYNNEI, per germline. The DNA of the CDR3 is TGTGCCACCGCCCAGACAGGGAGCAATCAGCCCCAGCATTTT. As protein: CATAQTGSNQPQHF.

This clone showed up just once. The chain joins TRBV6-2 or TRBV6-3 to TRBJ2-2; TRBD2 is a possible D gene (5 bases). Germline CDR1 reads MNHEY; CDR2 reads SVGEGT. The CDR3 has 13 residues. V was pared by 2 bases and J by 7 bases, with 8 bases between. The CDR3 region is CASSYRGRGELFF. In DNA form, the CDR3 reads TGTGCCAGCAGTTACCGCGGGCGCGGGGAGCTGTTTTTT.

The chain combines TRBV19 with TRBJ2-1; D is unresolved. The CDR3 is made up of 16 amino acids. V lost 2 bases to trimming and J lost 6 bases, with 17 bases between them. Germline V lookup: CDR1 LNHDA, CDR2 SQIVND (reference sequence). The CDR3 region is CASSILAFQVGNEQFF. CDR3 DNA: TGTGCCAGTAGTATATTGGCCTTCCAGGTGGGCAATGAGCAGTTCTTC.

This clone was observed once. The V gene is TRBV2, the J gene TRBJ1-1; 8 bases agree with TRBD1. CDR1 SNHLY and CDR2 FYNNEI come from the germline V gene. V lost 3 bases, J lost 10 bases, and 13 bases stayed unmatched. This CDR3 comprises 15 residues. In DNA form, the CDR3 reads TGTGCCAGCAGTGAGGCGCCGGGACAGGTCTTGCGAGCTTTCTTT. This encodes CASSEAPGQVLRAFF.

This chain links TRBV28 with TRBJ1-5, with D maybe TRBD1 (6 bases). Germline V lookup: CDR1 MDHEN, CDR2 SYDVKM. The CDR3 is 14 residues long. Trimming pared 8 bases from V and 0 bases from J, leaving 11 bases between. The CDR3 DNA sequence: TGTGCCAGCCTTTACAGGGCTAGCAATCAGCCCCAGCATTTT. Translated: CASLYRASNQPQHF.

V gene TRBV20-1 combines with J gene TRBJ2-5; D is unresolved. Trimming took off 5 bases at V and 4 bases at J, with 8 bases between the two ends. CDR3 size: 11 residues. Germline V gene lookup returns CDR1 DFQATT and CDR2 SNEGSKA (reference sequence). The CDR3 reads CSALYRETQYF. The CDR3 coding sequence is TGCAGTGCTTTGTACCGAGAGACCCAGTACTTC.

This chain uses TRBV28 with TRBJ2-3; the match to TRBD1 covers 7 bases. This CDR3 is built from 16 residues. The germline CDR1 and CDR2 sequences are MDHEN and SYDVKM. The V and J ends lost 6 bases and 2 bases, in that order; junction bases with no gene match: 11. The CDR3 nucleotides are TGTGCCAGCAGCCAACCGGGACAGTCGAACACAGATACGCAGTATTTT. Its protein is CASSQPGQSNTDTQYF.

The chain has TRBV18 and TRBJ1-2; D not certain. Germline CDR1 reads KGHSH; CDR2 reads LQKENI. CDR3 length: 13 amino acids. With 1 base removed from V and 8 bases from J, the gap between germline ends came to 11 bases. The CDR3 here is CASSPQPNRGYTF. The CDR3, as DNA: TGTGCCAGCTCACCACAGCCTAATCGAGGCTACACCTTC.

This clone was recorded only once. This sequence joins TRBV15 and TRBJ2-5; maybe TRBD1 (5 bases). The V end was cut by 0 bases, the J end by 3 bases, with 11 bases between. Germline-derived CDR1 and CDR2 are LNHNV and YYDKDF (reference sequence). The CDR3 is made up of 15 amino acids. The CDR3: CATSRDYDREETQYF. In DNA form, the CDR3 reads TGTGCCACCAGCAGAGATTATGACAGAGAAGAGACCCAGTACTTC.

This chain links TRBV6-2 or TRBV6-3 with TRBJ2-7; D possibly corresponds to TRBD1 (5 bases). Looked up from germline, CDR1 is MNHEY and CDR2 is SVGEGT. The V and J ends lost 6 bases and 0 bases respectively, with 15 bases between them. The CDR3 sequence is 15 residues long. The CDR3 here is CASSLAGSRSYEQYF. CDR3 DNA sequence: TGTGCCAGCAGCTTAGCAGGGTCTCGCTCCTACGAGCAGTACTTC.

This clone was seen once. The chain links TRBV9 to TRBJ2-1, with 7 bases aligning to TRBD2. This CDR3 contains 14 residues. Trimming removed 0 bases from V and 12 bases from J; junction bases left unmatched: 9. Germline V gene lookup returns CDR1 SGDLS and CDR2 YYNGEE. The CDR3 here is CASSVDLADWGQFF. Written as DNA, the CDR3 is TGTGCCAGCAGCGTAGACCTAGCGGACTGGGGGCAGTTCTTC.

The chain is built from TRBV5-1 and TRBJ2-3, with 8 bases aligning to TRBD1. V shed 2 bases and J 0 bases; nucleotides not matched to a gene: 5. CDR1 is SGHRS, CDR2 YFSETQ, per germline. This CDR3 has 16 residues. The CDR3 spells CASSLGTGRSTDTQYF. CDR3 nucleotide sequence: TGCGCCAGCAGCTTAGGGACAGGAAGAAGCACAGATACGCAGTATTTT.

This sequence joins TRBV11-2 and TRBJ1-5, with TRBD1 matching 7 bases. The length of the CDR3 is 14 residues. Germline lookup yields CDR1 SGHAT and CDR2 FQNNGV. The J segment lost 4 bases and the V segment lost 5 bases, leaving 5 bases of the junction unmatched. The CDR3 DNA reads as TGTGCCAGCAGCAGGGGACAGTTTAATCAGCCCCAGCATTTT. It is translated as CASSRGQFNQPQHF.

A word on this clone: The same CDR3 is also encoded by other DNA sequences in this sample. The J gene is TRBJ2-1, the V gene TRBV20-1; no clear D. This CDR3 region has 10 residues. Germline values: CDR1 DFQATT, CDR2 SNEGSKA (reference sequence). Trimming removed 6 bases at V and 5 bases at J, with 5 bases between. CDR3 protein: CSATDNEQFF. CDR3 sequence (DNA): TGCAGTGCCACGGACAATGAGCAGTTCTTC.

The V call is TRBV10-1, the J call TRBJ2-1, with a possible D match to TRBD2 (5 bases). The CDR3 contains 17 residues. Trimming cost V 0 bases and J 0 bases, with 12 bases left between them. Germline CDR1 WNHNN, CDR2 SYGVQD (reference sequence). This CDR3 reads CASSESRSGASYNEQFF. CDR3 nucleotide sequence: TGCGCCAGCAGTGAGTCAAGGAGCGGAGCCTCCTACAATGAGCAGTTCTTC.

V usage is TRBV5-1 and J usage is TRBJ2-1, with 8 bases lining up with TRBD2. After removal of 2 bases from V and 7 bases from J, the junction contained 8 bases not matched to a gene. This CDR3 spans 15 amino acids. CDR1 is SGHRS, CDR2 YFSETQ, per germline. The CDR3 spells CASSFQSAGGNEQFF. The CDR3 region has the DNA TGCGCCAGCAGCTTCCAGTCTGCGGGGGGAAATGAGCAGTTCTTC. The full variable domain, rest sourced from reference TRBV5-1 and TRBJ2-1, is KAGVTQTPRYLIKTRGQQVTLSCSPISGHRSVSWYQQTPGQGLQFLFEYFSETQRNKGNFPGRFSGRQFSNSRSEMNVSTLELGDSALYLCASSFQSAGGNEQFFGPGTRLTVL.

This chain uses TRBV13 with TRBJ2-2, with 8 nucleotides matching TRBD2. In germline, CDR1 is PRHDT, CDR2 FYEKMQ (reference sequence). The CDR3 loop spans 14 amino acids. The V gene end was trimmed by 6 bases and the J gene end by 1 base; junction bases not matched to a gene: 1. As DNA, the CDR3 is TGTGCCAGCAGAAGCGGGAGGAACACCGGGGAGCTGTTTTTT. It specifies CASRSGRNTGELFF.

This chain links TRBV6-2 or TRBV6-3 with TRBJ2-1; the D gene is possibly TRBD2 (6 bases). CDR3 length: 14 residues. V lost 4 bases and J lost 2, with 9 bases in between. Germline CDR1 is MNHEY and CDR2 is SVGEGT. CDR3 nucleotide sequence: TGTGCCAGCAGTTGGGGACTGGCCTACAATGAGCAGTTCTTC. Translating gives CASSWGLAYNEQFF.

V usage is TRBV5-1 and J usage is TRBJ1-4; perhaps TRBD1 as D (5 bases). The CDR3 loop spans 20 amino acids. Trimming stripped 4 bases from V and 2 bases from J, with 27 bases between. Germline loops: CDR1 SGHRS, CDR2 YFSETQ. The CDR3: CASSPGVAPGVWETNEKLFF. The DNA for the CDR3 is TGCGCCAGCAGCCCTGGGGTTGCGCCGGGGGTTTGGGAGACTAATGAAAAACTGTTTTTT.

The chain carries TRBV19 and TRBJ1-2; D is undetermined. This CDR3 is built from 15 residues. In germline, CDR1 is LNHDA, CDR2 SQIVND (reference sequence). Trimming removed 10 bases at V and 3 bases at J, with 21 bases between. The CDR3 bases are TGTGCCACTCAAGGTACCCCTATGGGCGACTATGGCTACACCTTC. This codes for CATQGTPMGDYGYTF.

The V and J genes are TRBV10-1 and TRBJ1-1; tentative D call: TRBD1 (6 bases). The germline V gene encodes CDR1 WNHNN and CDR2 SYGVQD (reference sequence). The CDR3 consists of 13 residues. Trimming took 3 bases from V and 8 from J, leaving 13 bases between them. In DNA, the CDR3 is TGCGCCAGCAGTGATTCTACGCAGGGGGAAGCTTTCTTT. It translates to CASSDSTQGEAFF.